This passage covers 9 T cell receptor beta chains from one sample sequenced in a study of blood T cell repertoires in COVID-19. Sequencing was performed with immunoSEQ multiplex PCR; in TCRdb, only in-frame clones are kept and a portion is missing. The data hold about 300,000 clones, with around 86% observed a single time. The specimen sequenced was PBMCs or T cells enriched from blood (not recorded which). These receptors were collected from a man aged 60 to 69 who had recovered from COVID-19.

The chain has TRBV19 and TRBJ2-7; TRBD1 matches 8 bases. Germline-derived CDR1 and CDR2 are LNHDA and SQIVND (reference sequence). J was trimmed by 3 bases and V by 3 bases; bases with no gene match: 4. The CDR3 loop spans 14 amino acids. CDR3 sequence reads: CASSIAGGLYEQYF. CDR3 sequence (DNA): TGTGCCAGTAGTATCGCAGGGGGCCTCTACGAGCAGTACTTC. The entire variable domain, with the rest obtained from reference TRBV19 and TRBJ2-7, is as follows: DGGITQSPKYLFRKEGQNVTLSCEQNLNHDAMYWYRQDPGQGLRLIYYSQIVNDFQKGDIAEGYSVSREKKESFPLTVTSAQKNPTAFYLCASSIAGGLYEQYFGPGTRLTVT.

CDR3 nucleotide sequence: TGTGCCAGCAGTTACTCTGACAGGACCTATGGCTACACCTTC. Residues: CASSYSDRTYGYTF. The genes are TRBV6-5 and TRBJ1-2, with D tentatively TRBD1 (6 bases). Germline CDR1 MNHEY, CDR2 SVGAGI. Trimming left V 0 bases short and J 4 bases short, with 9 bases between. The CDR3 length is 14 residues.

The chain combines TRBV6-5 with TRBJ2-3; 8 bases fit TRBD2. CDR1 is MNHEY, CDR2 SVGAGI, per germline. The trim removed 7 bases at V and 0 bases at J, leaving 6 bases unmatched. The length of the CDR3 is 15 residues. The CDR3 reads CASTGGRPSTDTQYF. The CDR3 DNA sequence: TGTGCCAGCACCGGCGGGAGGCCGAGCACAGATACGCAGTATTTT.

The rearrangement uses TRBV28 and TRBJ1-1; D may be TRBD1 (5 bases). The germline gives CDR1 MDHEN, CDR2 SYDVKM. The CDR3 is made up of 12 amino acids. Between the trimmed V and J ends, which lost 10 bases and 8 bases, there was a span of 17 bases. This chain's CDR3 is CATYRRLAEAFF. The CDR3 DNA is TGTGCCACGTACAGGCGCCTCGCAGAAGCTTTCTTT.

This chain uses TRBV6-5 with TRBJ2-5; 8 bases line up with TRBD1. The CDR3 runs 14 residues. Trimming cost V 2 bases and J 2 bases; bases outside gene matches: 1. Germline CDR1 and CDR2: MNHEY and SVGAGI. The CDR3 loop reads CASSYRTGQETQYF. CDR3 coding DNA: TGTGCCAGCAGTTACCGGACAGGGCAAGAGACCCAGTACTTC.

The rearrangement uses TRBV7-9 and TRBJ1-4; perhaps TRBD1 as D (5 bases). This CDR3 region has 17 residues. Germline CDR1 reads SEHNR; CDR2 reads FQNEAQ (reference sequence). V was pared by 5 bases and J by 0 bases, with 16 bases between. The CDR3 is CASSPVGQGATNEKLFF. The CDR3 DNA is TGTGCCAGCAGCCCCGTCGGGCAGGGTGCAACTAATGAAAAACTGTTTTTT.

This sequence joins TRBV5-1 and TRBJ2-5; 9 nucleotides align to TRBD2. The trim removed 7 bases at V and 4 bases at J, leaving 8 bases unmatched. Per the germline V gene, CDR1 is SGHRS and CDR2 is YFSETQ. This CDR3 spans 14 amino acids. The CDR3 loop reads CASLAGYDSETQYF. DNA for the CDR3: TGCGCCAGCCTAGCGGGATACGACTCAGAGACCCAGTACTTC.

CDR3 protein: CASSQSTEGNSPLHF. In nucleotides, the CDR3 is TGCGCCAGCAGTCAATCCACAGAAGGTAATTCACCCCTCCACTTT. V gene TRBV23-1 combines with J gene TRBJ1-6, with D unclear. TRBV23-1 is known as an ORF, though its function is uncertain. The CDR3 consists of 15 residues. Deletions cut 0 bases from V and 6 bases from J, with 9 bases between.

V and J are TRBV5-5 and TRBJ2-5; 9 bases agree with TRBD2. Trimming at V came to 4 bases and at J to 5 bases, leaving 12 bases not matched to a gene. CDR3 length: 16 residues. CDR1 is SGHKS, CDR2 YYEKEE, per germline (reference sequence). The CDR3 here is CASSLGLASTSETQYF. The DNA of the CDR3 is TGTGCCAGCAGCCTTGGACTAGCGTCAACGTCGGAGACCCAGTACTTC.